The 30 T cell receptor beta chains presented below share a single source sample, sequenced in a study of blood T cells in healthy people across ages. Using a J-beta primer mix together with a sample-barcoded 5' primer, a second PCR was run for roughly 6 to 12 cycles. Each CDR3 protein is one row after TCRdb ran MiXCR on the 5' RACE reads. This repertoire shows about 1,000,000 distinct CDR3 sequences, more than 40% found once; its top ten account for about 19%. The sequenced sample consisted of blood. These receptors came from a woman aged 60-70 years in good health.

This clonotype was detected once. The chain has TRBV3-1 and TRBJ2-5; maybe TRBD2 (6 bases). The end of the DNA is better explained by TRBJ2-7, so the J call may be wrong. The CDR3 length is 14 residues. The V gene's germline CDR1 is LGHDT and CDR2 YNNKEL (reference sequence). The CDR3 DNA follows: TGTGCCAGCAGCCATGGGAGGTCGCCCTACGAGCAGTACTTC. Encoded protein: CASSHGRSPYEQYF.

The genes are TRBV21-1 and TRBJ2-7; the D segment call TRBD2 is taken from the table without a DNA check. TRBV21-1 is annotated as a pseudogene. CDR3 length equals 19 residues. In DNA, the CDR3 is TGTGCCAGCAGCTCAAAGCCCTCCGCGATAGCGCAGGATACCTACGAGCAGTACTTC. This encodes CASSSKPSAIAQDTYEQYF.

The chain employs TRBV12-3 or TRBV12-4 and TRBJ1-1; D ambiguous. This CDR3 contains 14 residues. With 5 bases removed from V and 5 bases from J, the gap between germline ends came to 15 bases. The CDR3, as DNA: TGTGCCAGCAGTCCGGAATCAACGAGGACTGAAGCTTTCTTT. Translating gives CASSPESTRTEAFF.

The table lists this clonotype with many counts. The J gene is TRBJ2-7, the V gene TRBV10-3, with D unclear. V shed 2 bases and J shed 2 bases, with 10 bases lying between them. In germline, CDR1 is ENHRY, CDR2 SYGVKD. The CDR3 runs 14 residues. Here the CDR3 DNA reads TGTGCCATCAGTGAGGGCGGCCTAACCTACGAGCAGTACTTC. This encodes CAISEGGLTYEQYF.

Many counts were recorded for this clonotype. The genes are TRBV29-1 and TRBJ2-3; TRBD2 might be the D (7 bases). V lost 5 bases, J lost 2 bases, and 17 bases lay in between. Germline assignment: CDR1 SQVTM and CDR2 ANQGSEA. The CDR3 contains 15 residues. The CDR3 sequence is CSVQIGGGTTDTQYF. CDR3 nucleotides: TGCAGCGTTCAAATAGGGGGAGGGACCACAGATACGCAGTATTTT.

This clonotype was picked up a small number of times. Here the CDR3 reads CAWSRDSGANVLTF. In DNA, the CDR3 is TGTGCCTGGAGTAGGGACTCTGGGGCCAACGTCCTGACTTTC. The J gene is TRBJ2-6, the V gene TRBV30; the D is unclear. This CDR3 is built from 14 residues. Germline V gives CDR1 GTSNPN, CDR2 SVGIG (reference sequence). V lost 2 bases and J lost 0, with 5 bases in between.

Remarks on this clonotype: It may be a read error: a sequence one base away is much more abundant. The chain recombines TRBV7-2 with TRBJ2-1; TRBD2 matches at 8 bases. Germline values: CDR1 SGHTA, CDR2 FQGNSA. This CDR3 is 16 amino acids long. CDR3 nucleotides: TGTGCCAGCGGCTTAGTAGGCAGCGGGAGACGGAATGAGCAGTTCTTC. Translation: CASGLVGSGRRNEQFF.

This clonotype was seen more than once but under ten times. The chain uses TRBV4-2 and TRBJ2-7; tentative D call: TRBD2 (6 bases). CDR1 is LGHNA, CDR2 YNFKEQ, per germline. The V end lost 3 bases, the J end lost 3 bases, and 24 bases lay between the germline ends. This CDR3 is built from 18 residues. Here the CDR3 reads CASSHESAPAGASYEQYF. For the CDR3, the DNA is TGTGCCAGCAGCCACGAGTCGGCGCCAGCGGGTGCGAGCTACGAGCAGTACTTC.

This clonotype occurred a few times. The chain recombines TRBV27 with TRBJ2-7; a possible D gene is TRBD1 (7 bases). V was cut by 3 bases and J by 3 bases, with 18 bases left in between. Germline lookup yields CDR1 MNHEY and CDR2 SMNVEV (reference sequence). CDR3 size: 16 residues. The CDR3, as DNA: TGTGCCAGCAGTTTCGGGGGACAGCCCTTGCGCTACGAGCAGTACTTC. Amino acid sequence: CASSFGGQPLRYEQYF.

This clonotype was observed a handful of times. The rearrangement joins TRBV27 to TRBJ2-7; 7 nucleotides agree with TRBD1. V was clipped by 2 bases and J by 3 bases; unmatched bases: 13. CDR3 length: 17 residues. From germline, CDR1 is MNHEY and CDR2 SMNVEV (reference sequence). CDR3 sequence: CASSLLRRHRGGYEQYF. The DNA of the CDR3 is TGTGCCAGCAGTTTACTACGAAGACACAGGGGTGGCTACGAGCAGTACTTC.

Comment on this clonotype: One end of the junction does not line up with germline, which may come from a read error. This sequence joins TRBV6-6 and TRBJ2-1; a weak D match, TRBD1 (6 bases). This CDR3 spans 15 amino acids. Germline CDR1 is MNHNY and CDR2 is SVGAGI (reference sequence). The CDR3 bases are TGTACCAGCAGTTATATCCAGGGGCCTTACAATGAGCAGTTCTTC. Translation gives CTSSYIQGPYNEQFF.

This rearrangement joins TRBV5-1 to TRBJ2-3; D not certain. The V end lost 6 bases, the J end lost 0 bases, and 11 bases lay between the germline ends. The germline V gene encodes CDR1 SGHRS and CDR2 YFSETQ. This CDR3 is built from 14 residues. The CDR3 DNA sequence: TGCGCCAGCACTGTACAATCTAGCACAGATACGCAGTATTTT. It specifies CASTVQSSTDTQYF.

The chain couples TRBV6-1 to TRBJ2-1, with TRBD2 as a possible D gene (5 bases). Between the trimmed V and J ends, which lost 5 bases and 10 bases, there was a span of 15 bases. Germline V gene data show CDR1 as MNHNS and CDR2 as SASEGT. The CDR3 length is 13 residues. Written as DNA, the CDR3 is TGTGCCAGCAGTTGGACTGCCCTGGGGGAGCAGTTCTTC. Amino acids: CASSWTALGEQFF.

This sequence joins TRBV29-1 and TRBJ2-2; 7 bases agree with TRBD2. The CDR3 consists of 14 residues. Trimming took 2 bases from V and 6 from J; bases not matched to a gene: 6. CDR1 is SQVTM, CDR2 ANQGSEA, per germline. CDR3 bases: TGCAGCGTTGAATTCCGGGAGGCCCCCGGGGAGCTGTTTTTT. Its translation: CSVEFREAPGELFF.

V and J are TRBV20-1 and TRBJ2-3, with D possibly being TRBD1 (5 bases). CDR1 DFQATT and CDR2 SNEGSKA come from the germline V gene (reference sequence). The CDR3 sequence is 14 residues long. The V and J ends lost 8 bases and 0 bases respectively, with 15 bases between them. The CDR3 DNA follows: TGCAGTACTCAAGGGGCAGGTAGCACAGATACGCAGTATTTT. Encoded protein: CSTQGAGSTDTQYF.

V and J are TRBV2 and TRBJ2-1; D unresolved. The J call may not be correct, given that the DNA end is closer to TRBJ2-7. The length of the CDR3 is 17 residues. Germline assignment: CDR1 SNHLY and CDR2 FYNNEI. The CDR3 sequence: CASSPLTLFSSYNEQYF. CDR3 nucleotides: TGTGCCAGCAGTCCGCTGACTCTGTTTAGCTCCTACAATGAGCAGTACTTC.

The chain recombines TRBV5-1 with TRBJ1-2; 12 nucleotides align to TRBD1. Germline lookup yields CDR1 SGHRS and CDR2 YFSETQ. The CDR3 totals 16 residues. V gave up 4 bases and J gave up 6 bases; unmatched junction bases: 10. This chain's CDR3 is CASSLGQGAFLDGYTF. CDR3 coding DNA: TGCGCCAGCAGCCTGGGACAGGGGGCGTTTTTAGATGGCTACACCTTC.

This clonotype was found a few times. CDR3 DNA: TGTGCCAGCAGTTTATGGGGGGCAGATACGCAGTATTTT. It yields the protein CASSLWGADTQYF. The chain joins TRBV28 to TRBJ2-3; D tentatively reads TRBD1 or TRBD2 (5 bases each). Trimming took 0 bases from V and 4 from J, leaving 5 bases between them. Germline CDR1 and CDR2: MDHEN and SYDVKM. This CDR3 region has 13 residues.

The CDR3 here is CASSCAGQGCPYTF. The DNA for the CDR3 is TGTGCCAGCAGCTGTGCGGGACAGGGGTGTCCCTACACCTTC. The V and J genes are TRBV7-6 and TRBJ1-2, with 10 bases identical to TRBD1. CDR1 is SGHVS and CDR2 is FNYEAQ in the germline V gene. The V segment lost 4 bases and the J segment 10 bases; nucleotides outside the gene matches: 9. The CDR3 is 14 amino acids.

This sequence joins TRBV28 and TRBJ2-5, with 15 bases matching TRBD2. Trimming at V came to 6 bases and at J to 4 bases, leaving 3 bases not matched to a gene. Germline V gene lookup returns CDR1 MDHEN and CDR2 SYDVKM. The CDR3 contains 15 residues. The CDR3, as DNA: TGTGCCAGCAGGTGGACTAGCGGGAGGGGAGAGACCCAGTACTTC. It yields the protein CASRWTSGRGETQYF.

The CDR3 here is CASSPTHEVDTQYF. The CDR3 DNA is TGTGCCAGCAGCCCCACCCACGAGGTAGATACGCAGTATTTT. The chain recombines TRBV3-1 with TRBJ2-3; no firm D call. Germline CDR1 and CDR2: LGHDT and YNNKEL (reference sequence). This CDR3 spans 14 amino acids. Trimming cost V 4 bases and J 5 bases, with 13 bases left between them.

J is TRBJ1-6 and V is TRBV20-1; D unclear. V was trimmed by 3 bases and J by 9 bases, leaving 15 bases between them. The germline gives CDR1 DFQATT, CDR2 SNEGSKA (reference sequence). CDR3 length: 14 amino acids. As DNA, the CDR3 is TGCAGTGCTAGTTCGGGGTATGGCGTTTCACCCCTCCACTTT. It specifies CSASSGYGVSPLHF.

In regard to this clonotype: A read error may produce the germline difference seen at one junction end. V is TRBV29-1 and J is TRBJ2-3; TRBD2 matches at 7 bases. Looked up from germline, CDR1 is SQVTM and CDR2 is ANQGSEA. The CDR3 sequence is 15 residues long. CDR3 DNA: TGCAGCGTTGAAGGCGGAGGGAGGGGTACAGGTACGCAGTATTTT. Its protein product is CSVEGGGRGTGTQYF.

The CDR3 loop reads CAWSVERAQYF. In DNA, the CDR3 is TGTGCCTGGAGTGTAGAGCGTGCCCAGTACTTC. The rearrangement uses TRBV30 and TRBJ2-5; no reliable D call. Germline V lookup: CDR1 GTSNPN, CDR2 SVGIG (reference sequence). Deletions cut 0 bases from V and 9 bases from J, with 8 bases between. This CDR3 contains 11 residues.

The CDR3 sequence: CASSFRTGAPPYTQYF. CDR3 nucleotide sequence: TGTGCCAGCAGTTTTAGGACAGGGGCACCTCCGTATACGCAGTATTTT. V and J are TRBV27 and TRBJ2-3, with 9 bases matching TRBD1. The CDR3 contains 16 residues. Trimming took 3 bases from V and 7 from J; bases not matched to a gene: 11. Germline values: CDR1 MNHEY, CDR2 SMNVEV (reference sequence).

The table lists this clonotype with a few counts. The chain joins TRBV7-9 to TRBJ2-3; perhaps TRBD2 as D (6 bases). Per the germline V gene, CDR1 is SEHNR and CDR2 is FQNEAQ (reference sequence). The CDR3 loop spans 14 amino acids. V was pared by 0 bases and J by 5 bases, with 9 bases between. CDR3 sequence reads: CASSLALGGDTQYF. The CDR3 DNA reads TGTGCCAGCAGCTTAGCCCTGGGAGGAGATACGCAGTATTTT.

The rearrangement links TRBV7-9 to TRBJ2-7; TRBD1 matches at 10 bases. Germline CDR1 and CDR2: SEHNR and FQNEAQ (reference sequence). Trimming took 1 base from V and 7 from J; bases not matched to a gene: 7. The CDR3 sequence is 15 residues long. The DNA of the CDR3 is TGTGCCAGCAGCTTAGTGGGGACAGGGGCCGGTGAGCAGTACTTC. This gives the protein CASSLVGTGAGEQYF.

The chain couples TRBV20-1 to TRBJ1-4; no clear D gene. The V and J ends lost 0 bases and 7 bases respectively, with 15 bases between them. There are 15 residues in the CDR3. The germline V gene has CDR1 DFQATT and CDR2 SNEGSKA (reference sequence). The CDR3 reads CSARDQKGPSEKLFF. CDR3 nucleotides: TGCAGTGCTAGAGATCAGAAAGGGCCGAGTGAAAAACTGTTTTTT.

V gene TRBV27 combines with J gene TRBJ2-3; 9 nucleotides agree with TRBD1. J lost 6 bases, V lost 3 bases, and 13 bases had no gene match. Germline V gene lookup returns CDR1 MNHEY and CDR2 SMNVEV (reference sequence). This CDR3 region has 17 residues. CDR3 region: CASSLFRDRVRRDTQYF. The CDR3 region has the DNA TGTGCCAGCAGTTTGTTCCGGGACAGGGTCCGCAGGGATACGCAGTATTTT.

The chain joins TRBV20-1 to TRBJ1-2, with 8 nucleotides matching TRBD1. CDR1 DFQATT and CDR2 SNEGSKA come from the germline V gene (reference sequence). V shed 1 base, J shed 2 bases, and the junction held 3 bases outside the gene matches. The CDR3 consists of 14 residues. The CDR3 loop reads CSARAGTGNYGYTF. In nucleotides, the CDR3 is TGCAGTGCTAGAGCCGGGACAGGAAACTATGGCTACACCTTC.